The 28 T cell receptor beta chains below all came from one sample that was sequenced in a study of blood T cell repertoires in COVID-19. Clones were read by immunoSEQ multiplex PCR, and TCRdb kept only the in-frame ones, dropping some. The data contain 150,000 to 200,000 clones, about 83% of them singletons. Sequenced sample: peripheral blood. These receptors were collected from a man in his 60s with acute or convalescent COVID-19.

The chain uses TRBV4-1 and TRBJ2-1; 7 bases line up with TRBD1. Looked up from germline, CDR1 is MGHRA and CDR2 is YSYEKL. The CDR3 spans 14 residues. V gave up 0 bases and J gave up 7 bases; unmatched junction bases: 3. CDR3 sequence: CASSQEGGLNEQFF. CDR3 DNA: TGCGCCAGCAGCCAAGAAGGGGGCCTGAATGAGCAGTTCTTC.

The chain employs TRBV2 and TRBJ2-6; the match to TRBD1 covers 8 bases. The CDR3 totals 15 residues. V shed 8 bases and J 3 bases; nucleotides not matched to a gene: 6. The V gene's germline CDR1 is SNHLY and CDR2 FYNNEI. The CDR3 nucleotides are TGTGCCAGCTGCTCAGGGGGCATTGGGGCCAACGTCCTGACTTTC. This translates into CASCSGGIGANVLTF. The full variable domain, with the rest looked up from reference TRBV2 and TRBJ2-6, is EPEVTQTPSHQVTQMGQEVILRCVPISNHLYFYWYRQILGQKVEFLVSFYNNEISEKSEIFDDQFSVERPDGSNFTLKIRSTKLEDSAMYFCASCSGGIGANVLTFGAGSRLTVL.

This chain connects TRBV14 to TRBJ1-4; 9 bases agree with TRBD1. CDR1 and CDR2 (germline): SGHDN, FVKESK. The CDR3 is 15 residues long. After removal of 3 bases from V and 8 bases from J, the junction contained 7 bases not matched to a gene. In DNA, the CDR3 is TGTGCCAGCAGCCAGGGGGACAGGGCAGCGGAAAAACTGTTTTTT. Translated: CASSQGDRAAEKLFF.

This clone occurred a few times. This rearrangement joins TRBV29-1 to TRBJ1-1, with D unresolved. V was pared by 6 bases and J by 5 bases, with 10 bases between. Germline-derived CDR1 and CDR2 are SQVTM and ANQGSEA. The CDR3 contains 11 residues. The chain's CDR3 is CSVPIRTEAFF. Written as DNA, the CDR3 is TGCAGCGTCCCAATTCGGACTGAAGCTTTCTTT.

The gene calls are TRBV7-2 and TRBJ2-7, with TRBD1 matching 7 bases. V was pared by 5 bases and J by 2 bases, with 9 bases of the junction left unmatched. CDR1 is SGHTA and CDR2 is FQGNSA in the germline V gene. The CDR3 consists of 15 residues. CDR3 bases: TGTGCCAGCAGCCCAGCCGGGACAGCGCCCTACGAGCAGTACTTC. Translated: CASSPAGTAPYEQYF. The variable domain in full, with the rest retrieved from reference TRBV7-2 and TRBJ2-7, is GAGVSQSPSNKVTEKGKDVELRCDPISGHTALYWYRQSLGQGLEFLIYFQGNSAPDKSGLPSDRFSAERTGGSVSTLTIQRTQQEDSAVYLCASSPAGTAPYEQYFGPGTRLTVT.

The chain couples TRBV12-5 to TRBJ2-3; TRBD1 aligns across 9 bases. The CDR3 consists of 16 residues. With V trimmed by 5 bases and J by 5 bases, 11 bases remained unmatched. CDR1 and CDR2 (germline): LGHNT, FRNRAP. Written as DNA, the CDR3 is TGTGCTAGTGGTAAAACTACAGGGGGCAGTGGAGATACGCAGTATTTT. As protein: CASGKTTGGSGDTQYF. Full variable domain (remainder filled in from reference TRBV12-5 and TRBJ2-3): DARVTQTPRHKVTEMGQEVTMRCQPILGHNTVFWYRQTMMQGLELLAYFRNRAPLDDSGMPKDRFSAEMPDATLATLKIQPSEPRDSAVYFCASGKTTGGSGDTQYFGPGTRLTVL.

This clone was counted a single time. The chain couples TRBV7-9 to TRBJ1-1; TRBD1 is a possible D gene (6 bases). This CDR3 comprises 13 residues. V was shortened by 6 bases and J by 1 base, with 9 bases between the two germline ends. Germline V CDR1 and CDR2: SEHNR, FQNEAQ (reference sequence). CDR3 sequence reads: CASSSQGNTEAFF. As DNA, the CDR3 is TGTGCCAGCAGTTCACAGGGGAACACTGAAGCTTTCTTT.

The J gene is TRBJ2-3, the V gene TRBV11-2, with 7 bases fitting TRBD1. The CDR3 consists of 13 residues. J gave up 3 bases and V 7 bases, and 4 bases lay outside the gene matches. In germline, CDR1 is SGHAT, CDR2 FQNNGV. CDR3 sequence (DNA): TGTGCCAGCAAGGGGGCCGGGACAGATACGCAGTATTTT. Amino acid sequence: CASKGAGTDTQYF. The full variable domain, with the rest looked up from reference TRBV11-2 and TRBJ2-3, is EAGVAQSPRYKIIEKRQSVAFWCNPISGHATLYWYQQILGQGPKLLIQFQNNGVVDDSQLPKDRFSAERLKGVDSTLKIQPAKLEDSAVYLCASKGAGTDTQYFGPGTRLTVL.

J is TRBJ2-7 and V is TRBV19; 8 bases are a match to TRBD1. The CDR3 contains 11 residues. After removal of 9 bases from V and 3 bases from J, the junction contained 1 base not matched to a gene. The V gene's germline CDR1 is LNHDA and CDR2 SQIVND (reference sequence). The CDR3 here is CASGQGYEQYF. For the CDR3, the DNA is TGTGCCAGCGGACAGGGCTACGAGCAGTACTTC.

J is TRBJ2-7 and V is TRBV6-5; TRBD2 matches 8 bases. The V gene's germline CDR1 is MNHEY and CDR2 SVGAGI. The CDR3 runs 14 residues. Trimming at V came to 6 bases and at J to 2 bases, leaving 6 bases not matched to a gene. CDR3 DNA: TGTGCCAGCAGCCCGGGAGGGGTGGCCTACGAGCAGTACTTC. Protein product: CASSPGGVAYEQYF.

V and J are TRBV28 and TRBJ2-3, with 7 bases fitting TRBD1. This CDR3 has 15 amino acids. Trimming took 2 bases from V and 2 from J; bases not matched to a gene: 4. Germline-derived CDR1 and CDR2 are MDHEN and SYDVKM. CDR3 protein: CASSLRGGYTDTQYF. DNA for the CDR3: TGTGCCAGCAGTTTAAGAGGGGGCTACACAGATACGCAGTATTTT.

The chain combines TRBV30 with TRBJ2-5, with D perhaps TRBD1 (5 bases). The CDR3 consists of 13 residues. Trimming removed 1 base at V and 3 bases at J, with 9 bases between. Germline V lookup: CDR1 GTSNPN, CDR2 SVGIG (reference sequence). The DNA for the CDR3 is TGTGCCTGGAGTGCTGACAGTGAAGAGACCCAGTACTTC. Translated, it gives CAWSADSEETQYF.

The chain employs TRBV28 and TRBJ2-7, with a possible D match to TRBD1 (6 bases). The CDR3 sequence is 12 residues long. Germline loops: CDR1 MDHEN, CDR2 SYDVKM. V lost 5 bases to trimming and J lost 6 bases, with 11 bases between them. The CDR3 loop is CASSATGPEQYF. Here the CDR3 DNA reads TGTGCCAGCAGTGCCACAGGGCCCGAGCAGTACTTC.

The genes are TRBV7-8 and TRBJ1-6; D ambiguous. Germline lookup yields CDR1 SGHVS and CDR2 FQNEAQ. V dropped 3 bases and J dropped 3 bases, with 9 bases sitting between them. The CDR3 has 15 residues. The CDR3 bases are TGTGCCAGCAGCTTCCGGGAAATCTATAATTCACCCCTCCACTTT. Protein product: CASSFREIYNSPLHF. Filled out from reference TRBV7-8 and TRBJ1-6, the complete variable domain reads GAGVSQSPRYKVAKRGQDVALRCDPISGHVSLFWYQQALGQGPEFLTYFQNEAQLDKSGLPSDRFFAERPEGSVSTLKIQRTQQEDSAVYLCASSFREIYNSPLHFGNGTRLTVT.

V usage is TRBV5-6 and J usage is TRBJ1-1, with a possible D match to TRBD1 (5 bases). Trimming pared 0 bases from V and 4 bases from J, leaving 13 bases between. Germline V gene data show CDR1 as SGHDT and CDR2 as YYEEEE. The CDR3 has 15 residues. The CDR3 here is CASSLAPGLGTEAFF. CDR3 DNA: TGTGCCAGCAGCTTGGCCCCAGGGTTAGGCACTGAAGCTTTCTTT.

This chain links TRBV30 with TRBJ1-5, with TRBD1 matching 10 bases. CDR3 size: 14 residues. From germline, CDR1 is GTSNPN and CDR2 SVGIG (reference sequence). V shed 2 bases, J shed 7 bases, and the junction held 5 bases outside the gene matches. CDR3 sequence (DNA): TGTGCCTGGAGTCGACAGGGGGCAAGGCAGCCCCAGCATTTT. Translated: CAWSRQGARQPQHF.

V gene TRBV11-2 combines with J gene TRBJ1-1; 8 bases match TRBD1. This CDR3 comprises 14 residues. CDR1 and CDR2 (germline): SGHAT, FQNNGV. The V gene end was trimmed by 0 bases and the J gene end by 5 bases; junction bases not matched to a gene: 2. The CDR3 loop reads CASSLDRGRTEAFF. CDR3 bases: TGTGCCAGCAGCTTAGACAGGGGGCGTACTGAAGCTTTCTTT.

This clone has a single count. The genes are TRBV29-1 and TRBJ2-1; TRBD2 matches at 9 bases. The CDR3 has 15 amino acids. V was pared by 0 bases and J by 9 bases, with 9 bases of the junction left unmatched. Germline V CDR1 and CDR2: SQVTM, ANQGSEA. The CDR3 DNA reads TGCAGCGTTGAAGATAGGCGGGGGGGAAGGGGTGAGCAGTTCTTC. This translates into CSVEDRRGGRGEQFF.

On this clone: This same CDR3 is encoded by further DNA sequences in the sample. This chain connects TRBV10-3 to TRBJ2-7; 8 nucleotides line up with TRBD1. With 0 bases clipped from V and 3 bases from J, the junction kept 4 bases outside the gene matches. The length of the CDR3 is 15 residues. Germline lookup yields CDR1 ENHRY and CDR2 SYGVKD. This CDR3 is CAISESGTGYYEQYF. In DNA, the CDR3 is TGTGCCATCAGTGAGTCCGGGACAGGATACTACGAGCAGTACTTC.

The chain links TRBV5-6 to TRBJ2-5, with 7 bases identical to TRBD2. The CDR3 has 12 residues. Germline assignment: CDR1 SGHDT and CDR2 YYEEEE. The ends lost 5 bases at V and 3 bases at J; junction bases unmatched: 1. This chain's CDR3 is CASSTSEETQYF. The CDR3, as DNA: TGTGCCAGCAGTACTAGCGAAGAGACCCAGTACTTC. The whole variable domain, filled in from reference TRBV5-6 and TRBJ2-5, reads DAGVTQSPTHLIKTRGQQVTLRCSPKSGHDTVSWYQQALGQGPQFIFQYYEEEERQRGNFPDRFSGHQFPNYSSELNVNALLLGDSALYLCASSTSEETQYFGPGTRLLVL.

V usage is TRBV5-1 and J usage is TRBJ2-2, with D tentatively TRBD1 (6 bases). CDR1 is SGHRS and CDR2 is YFSETQ in the germline V gene. With 3 bases removed from V and 7 bases from J, the gap between germline ends came to 13 bases. The CDR3 contains 14 residues. In nucleotides, the CDR3 is TGCGCCAGCAGCTCAGGACAGTCGAACGGGGAGCTGTTTTTT. This gives the protein CASSSGQSNGELFF.

This chain joins TRBV9 and TRBJ2-5, with TRBD2 matching 10 bases. The length of the CDR3 is 15 residues. Looked up from germline, CDR1 is SGDLS and CDR2 is YYNGEE. V was pared by 5 bases and J by 4 bases, with 8 bases of the junction left unmatched. The CDR3, as DNA: TGTGCCAGCAGTCCTTTGGGACTAGCGACAGAGACCCAGTACTTC. Its protein product is CASSPLGLATETQYF.

The chain couples TRBV7-8 to TRBJ2-5, with 10 bases fitting TRBD2. Germline V gives CDR1 SGHVS, CDR2 FQNEAQ. This CDR3 has 16 amino acids. Losses at the gene ends were 1 base for V and 5 bases for J; bases not matched to a gene: 7. CDR3 nucleotide sequence: TGTGCCAGCAGCTTAGTGGGGACTAGCGTTTGGGAGACCCAGTACTTC. This sequence encodes CASSLVGTSVWETQYF.

The chain carries TRBV6-2 or TRBV6-3 and TRBJ2-5; TRBD1 agrees at 8 bases. This CDR3 has 15 residues. Germline V gene data show CDR1 as MNHEY and CDR2 as SVGEGT. With 5 bases clipped from V and 4 bases from J, the junction kept 9 bases outside the gene matches. This CDR3 reads CASSPPRGLGETQYF. CDR3 nucleotide sequence: TGTGCCAGCAGTCCCCCCAGGGGGCTTGGAGAGACCCAGTACTTC.

The chain combines TRBV3-1 (or the pseudogene TRBV3-2) with TRBJ1-1; TRBD1 is a possible D gene (6 bases). The CDR3 extends over 15 amino acids. Per germline, CDR1 LGHDT and CDR2 YNNKEL (reference sequence). The germline V and J ends were trimmed by 3 bases and 3 bases, with 14 bases remaining between them. CDR3 loop: CASSHPREGDTEAFF. CDR3 bases: TGTGCCAGCAGCCATCCCCGGGAGGGGGACACTGAAGCTTTCTTT.

This clone was recorded a few times. The chain recombines TRBV18 with TRBJ1-2; 9 bases agree with TRBD1. This CDR3 is built from 13 residues. The V gene's germline CDR1 is KGHSH and CDR2 LQKENI. Trimming at V came to 2 bases and at J to 7 bases, leaving 2 bases not matched to a gene. The CDR3 reads CASSPTDRGGYTF. CDR3 sequence (DNA): TGTGCCAGCTCACCAACGGACAGGGGTGGCTACACCTTC.

J is TRBJ2-7 and V is TRBV6-5, with D perhaps matching TRBD1 (7 bases). There are 14 residues in the CDR3. Trimming stripped 7 bases from V and 2 bases from J, with 15 bases between. The germline CDR1 and CDR2 sequences are MNHEY and SVGAGI. The CDR3 sequence is CASKTGGGTYEQYF. CDR3 DNA: TGTGCCAGCAAGACAGGAGGGGGCACCTACGAGCAGTACTTC.

V usage is TRBV7-2 and J usage is TRBJ2-5; D is perhaps TRBD2 (6 bases). V was cut by 1 base and J by 5 bases, with 11 bases left in between. This CDR3 region has 14 residues. Germline V CDR1 and CDR2: SGHTA, FQGNSA. The CDR3 is CASSLDRGTETQYF. For the CDR3, the DNA is TGTGCCAGCAGCTTAGATCGGGGGACGGAGACCCAGTACTTC.